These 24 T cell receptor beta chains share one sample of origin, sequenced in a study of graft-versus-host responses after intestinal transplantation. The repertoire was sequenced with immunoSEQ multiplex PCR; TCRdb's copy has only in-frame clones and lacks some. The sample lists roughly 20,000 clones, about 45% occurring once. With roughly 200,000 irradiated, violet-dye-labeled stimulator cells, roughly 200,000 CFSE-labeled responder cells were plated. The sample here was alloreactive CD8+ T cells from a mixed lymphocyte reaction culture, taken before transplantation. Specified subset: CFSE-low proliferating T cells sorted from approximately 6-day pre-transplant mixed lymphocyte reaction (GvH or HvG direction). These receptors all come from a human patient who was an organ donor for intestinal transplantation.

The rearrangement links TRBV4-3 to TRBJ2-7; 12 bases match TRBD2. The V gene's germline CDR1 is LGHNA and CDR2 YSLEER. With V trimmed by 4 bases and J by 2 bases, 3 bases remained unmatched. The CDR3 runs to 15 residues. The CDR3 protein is CASSPTSGSPYEQYF. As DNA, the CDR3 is TGCGCCAGCAGCCCGACTAGCGGGAGTCCCTACGAGCAGTACTTC.

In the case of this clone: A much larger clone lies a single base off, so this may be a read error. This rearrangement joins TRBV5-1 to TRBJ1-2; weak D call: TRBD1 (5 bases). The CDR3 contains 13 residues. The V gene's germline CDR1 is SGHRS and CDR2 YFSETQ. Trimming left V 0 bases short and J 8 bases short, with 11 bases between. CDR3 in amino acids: CASSLVGELGYTF. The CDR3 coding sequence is TGCGCCAGCAGCTTGGTGGGGGAATTAGGCTACACCTTC.

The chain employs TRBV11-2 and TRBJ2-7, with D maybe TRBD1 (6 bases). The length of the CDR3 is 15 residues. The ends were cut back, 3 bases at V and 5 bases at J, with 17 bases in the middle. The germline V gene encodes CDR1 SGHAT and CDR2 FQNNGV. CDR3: CASSFLVSGAHEQYF. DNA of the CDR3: TGTGCCAGCAGCTTCCTCGTGTCAGGGGCCCACGAGCAGTACTTC.

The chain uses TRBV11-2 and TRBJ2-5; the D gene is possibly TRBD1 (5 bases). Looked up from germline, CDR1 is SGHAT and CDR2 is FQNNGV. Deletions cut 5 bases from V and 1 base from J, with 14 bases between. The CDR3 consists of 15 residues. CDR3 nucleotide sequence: TGTGCCAGCAGCCCTCTTCGACAGATCCAAGAGACCCAGTACTTC. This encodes CASSPLRQIQETQYF.

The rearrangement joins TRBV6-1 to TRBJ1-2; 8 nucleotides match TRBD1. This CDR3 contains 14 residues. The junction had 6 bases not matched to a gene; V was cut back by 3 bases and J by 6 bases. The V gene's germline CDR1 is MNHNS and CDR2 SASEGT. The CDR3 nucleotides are TGTGCCAGCAGTGAGGTGGTGACAGGGGATGGCTACACCTTC. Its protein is CASSEVVTGDGYTF.

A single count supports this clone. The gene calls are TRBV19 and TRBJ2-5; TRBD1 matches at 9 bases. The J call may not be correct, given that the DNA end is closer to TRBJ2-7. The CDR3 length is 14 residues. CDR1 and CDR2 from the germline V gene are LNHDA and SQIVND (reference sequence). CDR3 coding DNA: TGTGCCAGTAGTCGCAGGGACAGGGCCATCGAGCAGTACTTC. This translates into CASSRRDRAIEQYF.

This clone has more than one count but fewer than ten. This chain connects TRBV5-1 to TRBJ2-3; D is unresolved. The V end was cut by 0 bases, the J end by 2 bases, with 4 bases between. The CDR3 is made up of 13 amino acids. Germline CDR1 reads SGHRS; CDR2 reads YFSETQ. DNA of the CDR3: TGCGCCAGCAGCTTGGACTTCACAGATACGCAGTATTTT. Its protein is CASSLDFTDTQYF.

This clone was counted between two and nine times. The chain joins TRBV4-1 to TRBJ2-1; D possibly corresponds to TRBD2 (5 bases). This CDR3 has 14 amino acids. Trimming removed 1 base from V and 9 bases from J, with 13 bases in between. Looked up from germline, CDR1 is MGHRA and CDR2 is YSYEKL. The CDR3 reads CASSQVPGISEQFF. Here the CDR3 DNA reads TGCGCCAGCAGCCAAGTTCCCGGGATCAGTGAGCAGTTCTTC.

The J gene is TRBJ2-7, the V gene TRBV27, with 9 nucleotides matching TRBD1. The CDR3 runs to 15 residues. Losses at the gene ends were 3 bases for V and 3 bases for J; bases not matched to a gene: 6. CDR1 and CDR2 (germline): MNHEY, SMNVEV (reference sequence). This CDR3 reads CASSFSGTGFYEQYF. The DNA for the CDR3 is TGTGCCAGCAGTTTTTCCGGGACAGGGTTCTACGAGCAGTACTTC.

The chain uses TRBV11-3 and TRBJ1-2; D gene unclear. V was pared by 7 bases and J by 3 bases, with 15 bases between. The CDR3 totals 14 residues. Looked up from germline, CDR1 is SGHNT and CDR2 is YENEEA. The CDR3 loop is CASTPLPPHYGYTF. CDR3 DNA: TGTGCCAGCACCCCCTTGCCACCCCACTATGGCTACACCTTC.

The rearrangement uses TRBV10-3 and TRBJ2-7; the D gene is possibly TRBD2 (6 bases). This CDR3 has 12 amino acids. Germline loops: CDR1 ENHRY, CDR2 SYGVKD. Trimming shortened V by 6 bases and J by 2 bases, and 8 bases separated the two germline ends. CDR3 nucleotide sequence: TGTGCCATCAGGACTAGTCCCTACGAGCAGTACTTC. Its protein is CAIRTSPYEQYF.

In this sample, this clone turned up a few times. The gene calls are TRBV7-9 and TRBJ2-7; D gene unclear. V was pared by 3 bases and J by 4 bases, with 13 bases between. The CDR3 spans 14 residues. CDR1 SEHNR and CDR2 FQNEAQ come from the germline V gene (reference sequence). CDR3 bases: TGTGCCAGCAGCTTTTCGGTTGAGTGGTACGAGCAGTACTTC. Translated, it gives CASSFSVEWYEQYF.

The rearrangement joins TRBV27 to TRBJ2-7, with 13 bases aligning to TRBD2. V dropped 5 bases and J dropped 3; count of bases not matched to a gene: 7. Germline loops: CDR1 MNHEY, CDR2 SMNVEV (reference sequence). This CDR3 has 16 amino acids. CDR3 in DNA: TGTGCCAGCAGTCCTCAAGGACTAGCGGGAGTCTACGAGCAGTACTTC. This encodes CASSPQGLAGVYEQYF.

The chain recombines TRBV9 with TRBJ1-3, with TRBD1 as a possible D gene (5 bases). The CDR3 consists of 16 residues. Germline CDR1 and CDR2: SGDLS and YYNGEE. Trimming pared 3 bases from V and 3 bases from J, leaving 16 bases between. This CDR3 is CASSATGWLRGNTIYF. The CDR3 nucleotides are TGTGCCAGCAGCGCAACAGGTTGGCTTCGTGGAAACACCATATATTTT.

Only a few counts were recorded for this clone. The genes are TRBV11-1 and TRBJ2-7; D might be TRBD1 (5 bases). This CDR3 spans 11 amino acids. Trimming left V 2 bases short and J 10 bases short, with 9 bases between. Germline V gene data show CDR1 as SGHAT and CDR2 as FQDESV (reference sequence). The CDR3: CASSLMTEQYF. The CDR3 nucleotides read TGTGCCAGCAGCTTAATGACAGAACAGTACTTC.

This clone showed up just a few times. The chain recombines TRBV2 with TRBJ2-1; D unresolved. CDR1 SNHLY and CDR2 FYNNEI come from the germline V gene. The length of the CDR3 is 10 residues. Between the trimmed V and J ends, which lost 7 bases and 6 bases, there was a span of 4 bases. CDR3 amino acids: CASTFNEQFF. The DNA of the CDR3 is TGTGCCAGCACATTCAATGAGCAGTTCTTC.

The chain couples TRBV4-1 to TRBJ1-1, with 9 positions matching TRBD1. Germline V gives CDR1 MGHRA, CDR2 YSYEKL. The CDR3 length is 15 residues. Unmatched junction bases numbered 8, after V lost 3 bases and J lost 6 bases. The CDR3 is CASSHSWTGVPEAFF. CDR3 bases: TGCGCCAGCAGCCATTCCTGGACAGGGGTGCCTGAAGCTTTCTTT.

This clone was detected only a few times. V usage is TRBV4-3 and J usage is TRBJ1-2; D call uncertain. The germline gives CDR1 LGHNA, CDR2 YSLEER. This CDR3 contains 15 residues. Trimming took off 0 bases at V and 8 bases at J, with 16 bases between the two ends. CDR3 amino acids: CASSQDWGANSGYTF. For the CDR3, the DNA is TGCGCCAGCAGCCAAGATTGGGGTGCCAATTCGGGCTACACCTTC.

CDR3 sequence reads: CASSLGPSPLHF. Here the CDR3 DNA reads TGTGCCAGCAGCTTAGGACCCTCACCCCTCCACTTT. The chain has TRBV7-9 and TRBJ1-6; D gene ambiguous. This CDR3 is 12 amino acids long. Germline V gene sequence: CDR1 SEHNR, CDR2 FQNEAQ (reference sequence). Trimming cost V 1 base and J 10 bases, with 5 bases left between them.

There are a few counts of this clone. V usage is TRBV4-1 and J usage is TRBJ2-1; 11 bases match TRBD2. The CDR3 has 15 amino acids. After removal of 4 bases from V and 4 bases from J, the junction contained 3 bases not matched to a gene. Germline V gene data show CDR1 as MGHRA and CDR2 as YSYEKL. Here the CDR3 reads CASSPLAGVYNEQFF. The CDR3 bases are TGCGCCAGCAGCCCACTAGCGGGAGTTTACAATGAGCAGTTCTTC.

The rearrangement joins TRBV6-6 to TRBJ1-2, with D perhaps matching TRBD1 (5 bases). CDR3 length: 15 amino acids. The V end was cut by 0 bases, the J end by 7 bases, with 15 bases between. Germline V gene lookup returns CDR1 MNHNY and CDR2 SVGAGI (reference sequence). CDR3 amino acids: CASSYSGESLGGYTF. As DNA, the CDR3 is TGTGCCAGCAGTTACTCAGGGGAGAGTTTAGGTGGCTACACCTTC.

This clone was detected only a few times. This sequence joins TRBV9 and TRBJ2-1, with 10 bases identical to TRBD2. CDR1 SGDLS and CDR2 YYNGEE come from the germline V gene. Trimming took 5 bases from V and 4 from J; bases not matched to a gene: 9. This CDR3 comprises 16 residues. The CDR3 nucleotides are TGTGCCAGCAGGGTAAGCGGGGGGGACCTTTACAATGAGCAGTTCTTC. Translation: CASRVSGGDLYNEQFF.

CDR3 DNA: TGCGCCAGCAGCTTGTCGGGGGAGCTGTTTTTT. It translates to CASSLSGELFF. The rearrangement joins TRBV5-1 to TRBJ2-2; D is ambiguous. The V end lost 1 base, the J end lost 8 bases, and 3 bases lay between the germline ends. Per germline, CDR1 SGHRS and CDR2 YFSETQ. CDR3 length: 11 amino acids.

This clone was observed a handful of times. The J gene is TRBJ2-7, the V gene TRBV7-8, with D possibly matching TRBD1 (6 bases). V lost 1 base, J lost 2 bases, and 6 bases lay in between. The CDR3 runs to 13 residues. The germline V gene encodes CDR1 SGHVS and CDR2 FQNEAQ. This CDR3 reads CASSLDRAYEQYF. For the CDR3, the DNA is TGTGCCAGCAGCTTAGACAGGGCCTACGAGCAGTACTTC.